Each of the 27 T cell receptor beta chains below was sequenced from the same sample in a study of T-cell memory formation after mild COVID-19. TCRdb called the 5' RACE reads again in MiXCR, with one record for every CDR3 protein. This sample yields roughly 160,000 distinct CDR3 sequences, of which about 9.9% are seen a single time; 3.5% to 4% belongs to the top ten. Sequenced input: PBMCs or a T cell subset sorted from them (not recorded which). Every receptor here comes from a man aged 18 to 35 who had mild COVID-19 (a few samples of this study predate the infection). Cell type and time point are not known.

At least ten counts were recorded for this clonotype. The gene calls are TRBV9 and TRBJ2-1; the D gene is possibly TRBD2 (5 bases). From germline, CDR1 is SGDLS and CDR2 YYNGEE. The CDR3 spans 13 residues. With 0 bases removed from V and 9 bases from J, the gap between germline ends came to 10 bases. This chain's CDR3 is CASSVGSGGEQFF. DNA of the CDR3: TGTGCCAGCAGCGTAGGGTCAGGAGGTGAGCAGTTCTTC. Combining the CDR3 with reference TRBV9 and TRBJ2-1 gives the whole variable domain DSGVTQTPKHLITATGQRVTLRCSPRSGDLSVYWYQQSLDQGLQFLIQYYNGEERAKGNILERFSAQQFPDLHSELNLSSLELGDSALYFCASSVGSGGEQFFGPGTRLTVL.

This clonotype was detected a few times. J is TRBJ1-1 and V is TRBV6-6; TRBD1 might be the D (6 bases). The CDR3 is 14 residues long. Germline CDR1 is MNHNY and CDR2 is SVGAGI (reference sequence). V gave up 11 bases and J gave up 5 bases, with 21 bases separating them. DNA of the CDR3: TGTGCCGGGGGGCAGGGTGCCTGGGGGACTGAAGCTTTCTTT. It specifies CAGGQGAWGTEAFF.

The rearrangement uses TRBV12-3 or TRBV12-4 and TRBJ2-1; 11 bases are a match to TRBD2. With 3 bases clipped from V and 4 bases from J, the junction kept 8 bases outside the gene matches. CDR3 length equals 17 residues. This chain's CDR3 is CASSFTILAGEYNEQFF. The CDR3 DNA reads as TGTGCCAGCAGTTTCACCATACTAGCGGGGGAGTACAATGAGCAGTTCTTC.

This rearrangement joins TRBV12-3 or TRBV12-4 to TRBJ1-5, with a tentative D call TRBD1 (6 bases). Between the trimmed V and J ends, which lost 5 bases and 5 bases, there was a span of 10 bases. The length of the CDR3 is 13 residues. The CDR3 bases are TGTGCCAGCAGTGGACAGCTTGATCAGCCCCAGCATTTT. It specifies CASSGQLDQPQHF.

This clonotype was counted a few times. V usage is TRBV11-2 and J usage is TRBJ1-6; D unclear. CDR3 size: 13 residues. Germline CDR1 is SGHAT and CDR2 is FQNNGV. The V end lost 1 base, the J end lost 13 bases, and 11 bases lay between the germline ends. The CDR3 is CASSLALGLPLHF. The CDR3 region has the DNA TGTGCCAGCAGCTTAGCACTGGGGTTGCCCCTCCACTTT. The full variable domain, in which reference TRBV11-2 and TRBJ1-6 provide the parts outside the CDR3, is EAGVAQSPRYKIIEKRQSVAFWCNPISGHATLYWYQQILGQGPKLLIQFQNNGVVDDSQLPKDRFSAERLKGVDSTLKIQPAKLEDSAVYLCASSLALGLPLHFGNGTRLTVT.

The sample holds a few counts of this clonotype. The chain joins TRBV4-1 to TRBJ2-5; 7 bases match TRBD2. Looked up from germline, CDR1 is MGHRA and CDR2 is YSYEKL. Trimming took 4 bases from V and 3 from J; bases not matched to a gene: 11. This CDR3 is 16 amino acids long. The CDR3 is CASSPSPGGKKETQYF. CDR3 DNA sequence: TGCGCCAGCAGCCCCTCCCCGGGAGGAAAAAAAGAGACCCAGTACTTC.

This clonotype was seen only a few times. The chain is built from TRBV13 and TRBJ2-5; 8 positions agree with TRBD2. V was pared by 6 bases and J by 4 bases, with 10 bases of the junction left unmatched. In germline, CDR1 is PRHDT, CDR2 FYEKMQ (reference sequence). The CDR3 runs to 15 residues. In DNA form, the CDR3 reads TGTGCCAGCAGTCCACGGGAGGGGGGGCGAGAGACCCAGTACTTC. Translating it yields CASSPREGGRETQYF. Drawing the rest from reference TRBV13 and TRBJ2-5, the complete variable domain is AAGVIQSPRHLIKEKRETATLKCYPIPRHDTVYWYQQGPGQDPQFLISFYEKMQSDKGSIPDRFSAQQFSDYHSELNMSSLELGDSALYFCASSPREGGRETQYFGPGTRLLVL.

V is TRBV27 and J is TRBJ1-2, with 8 bases fitting TRBD1. The CDR3 totals 16 residues. V lost 5 bases and J lost 4; bases outside the gene matches: 12. Germline CDR1 and CDR2: MNHEY and SMNVEV (reference sequence). The CDR3 bases are TGTGCCAGCAGTACACAAACAGGGGGTTTTTTCTATGGCTACACCTTC. It yields the protein CASSTQTGGFFYGYTF.

The chain employs TRBV7-2 and TRBJ2-5; tentative D call: TRBD2 (6 bases). CDR1 and CDR2 from the germline V gene are SGHTA and FQGNSA. With 1 base removed from V and 1 base from J, the gap between germline ends came to 13 bases. This CDR3 is built from 16 residues. CDR3 bases: TGTGCCAGCAGCTTAGTAAGATTAGCGGCCCAAGAGACCCAGTACTTC. It is translated as CASSLVRLAAQETQYF. Full variable domain (rest looked up from reference TRBV7-2 and TRBJ2-5): GAGVSQSPSNKVTEKGKDVELRCDPISGHTALYWYRQSLGQGLEFLIYFQGNSAPDKSGLPSDRFSAERTGGSVSTLTIQRTQQEDSAVYLCASSLVRLAAQETQYFGPGTRLLVL.

Only a few counts were recorded for this clonotype. The chain joins TRBV7-2 to TRBJ2-2; D perhaps matches TRBD1 (6 bases). V lost 1 base and J 9 bases, leaving 12 bases between the germline ends. The CDR3 has 14 amino acids. Germline-derived CDR1 and CDR2 are SGHTA and FQGNSA. The CDR3 region has the DNA TGTGCCAGCAGCTTAGACCAGGGGAAAAGGGAGCTGTTTTTT. Its translation is CASSLDQGKRELFF.

The chain recombines TRBV2 with TRBJ1-1, with 8 nucleotides matching TRBD1. Germline CDR1 SNHLY, CDR2 FYNNEI. This CDR3 region has 13 residues. V was clipped by 7 bases and J by 4 bases; unmatched bases: 5. The CDR3 sequence: CASIGQGGTEAFF. The CDR3 region has the DNA TGTGCCAGCATTGGACAGGGAGGCACTGAAGCTTTCTTT.

This clonotype came up once. A much larger clone lies one base from this, so it may be a read error. V and J are TRBV25-1 and TRBJ1-2, with D possibly being TRBD1 (6 bases). There are 13 residues in the CDR3. Germline assignment: CDR1 MGHDK and CDR2 SYGVNS. The CDR3 reads CPSRPGGLGGYTF. CDR3 nucleotides: TGTCCCAGCCGGCCGGGGGGGCTGGGTGGCTACACCTTC.

This clonotype has a handful of counts. The chain joins TRBV9 to TRBJ2-5; D ambiguous. Trimming removed 0 bases at V and 5 bases at J, with 8 bases between. Germline CDR1 reads SGDLS; CDR2 reads YYNGEE. The CDR3 extends over 13 amino acids. CDR3 amino acids: CASSVDGGETQYF. In DNA form, the CDR3 reads TGTGCCAGCAGCGTAGATGGTGGGGAGACCCAGTACTTC.

This clonotype was detected a few times. V usage is TRBV20-1 and J usage is TRBJ2-3; 7 nucleotides agree with TRBD2. Unmatched junction bases numbered 6, after V lost 7 bases and J lost 2 bases. The CDR3 is made up of 13 amino acids. Germline lookup yields CDR1 DFQATT and CDR2 SNEGSKA (reference sequence). The DNA of the CDR3 is TGCAGTGTTACGGGGGGAACCACAGATACGCAGTATTTT. This sequence encodes CSVTGGTTDTQYF.

This sequence joins TRBV7-6 and TRBJ2-2; TRBD1 aligns across 11 bases. Germline CDR1 reads SGHVS; CDR2 reads FNYEAQ. Trimming took 3 bases from V and 7 from J; bases not matched to a gene: 4. The CDR3 has 15 residues. CDR3 sequence (DNA): TGTGCCAGCAGCTTCGGACAGGGGGCGCACGGGGAGCTGTTTTTT. Translation: CASSFGQGAHGELFF. Based on the CDR3 plus reference TRBV7-6 and TRBJ2-2, the full variable domain is GAGVSQSPRYKVTKRGQDVALRCDPISGHVSLYWYRQALGQGPEFLTYFNYEAQQDKSGLPNDRFSAERPEGSISTLTIQRTEQRDSAMYRCASSFGQGAHGELFFGEGSRLTVL.

The chain is built from TRBV12-3 or TRBV12-4 and TRBJ2-1; 11 bases line up with TRBD2. The CDR3 sequence is 15 residues long. With V trimmed by 2 bases and J by 4 bases, 1 base remained unmatched. Here the CDR3 DNA reads TGTGCCAGCAGTTTACGGACTAGCGGGTACAATGAGCAGTTCTTC. This gives the protein CASSLRTSGYNEQFF.

The gene calls are TRBV7-8 and TRBJ1-1, with D possibly being TRBD1 (5 bases). This CDR3 region has 14 residues. Trimming shortened V by 8 bases and J by 4 bases, and 17 bases separated the two germline ends. Germline loops: CDR1 SGHVS, CDR2 FQNEAQ. CDR3: CASRPGGGGTEAFF. CDR3 nucleotides: TGTGCCAGCCGACCTGGGGGGGGGGGCACTGAAGCTTTCTTT.

This clonotype was detected only a few times. The chain carries TRBV7-2 and TRBJ2-3, with 14 positions matching TRBD2. CDR1 and CDR2 from the germline V gene are SGHTA and FQGNSA. J gave up 4 bases and V 5 bases, and 8 bases lay outside the gene matches. The CDR3 is made up of 17 amino acids. The CDR3 sequence is CASSLTGTSGGPDTQYF. CDR3 DNA sequence: TGTGCCAGCAGCCTAACCGGGACTAGCGGGGGACCAGATACGCAGTATTTT.

This chain links TRBV5-1 with TRBJ2-2; D possibly corresponds to TRBD1 (5 bases). V was trimmed by 7 bases and J by 1 base, leaving 11 bases between them. The CDR3 contains 14 residues. Per the germline V gene, CDR1 is SGHRS and CDR2 is YFSETQ. The CDR3 bases are TGCGCCAGCGTTGGGGCGGTGAACACCGGGGAGCTGTTTTTT. This codes for CASVGAVNTGELFF.

The chain uses TRBV4-1 and TRBJ1-2; TRBD1 aligns across 10 bases. This CDR3 contains 16 residues. J was trimmed by 8 bases and V by 4 bases; bases with no gene match: 13. Germline values: CDR1 MGHRA, CDR2 YSYEKL. CDR3 bases: TGCGCCAGCAGCCCGGGACCGGGACAGGGGAAGGAGGGCTACACCTTC. Residues: CASSPGPGQGKEGYTF.

The V gene is TRBV7-9, the J gene TRBJ2-1; D possibly corresponds to TRBD1 (6 bases). The CDR3 is 14 residues long. V was trimmed by 5 bases and J by 6 bases, leaving 14 bases between them. Germline assignment: CDR1 SEHNR and CDR2 FQNEAQ (reference sequence). Written as DNA, the CDR3 is TGTGCCAGCAGCACTCTCCAGGGGTCCAATGAGCAGTTCTTC. Translated, it gives CASSTLQGSNEQFF.

This clonotype was detected a few times. The CDR3 nucleotides are TGTGCCAGCAGCGGACAGGGAGTTTACAATGAGCAGTTCTTC. Translating it yields CASSGQGVYNEQFF. The rearrangement uses TRBV6-6 and TRBJ2-1, with 8 bases fitting TRBD1. The CDR3 is 14 amino acids. J gave up 4 bases and V 6 bases, and 5 bases lay outside the gene matches. Germline values: CDR1 MNHNY, CDR2 SVGAGI (reference sequence).

This clonotype was found many times. The chain recombines TRBV7-2 with TRBJ2-1, with TRBD2 matching over 8 bases. The ends lost 5 bases at V and 6 bases at J; junction bases unmatched: 15. CDR1 and CDR2 (germline): SGHTA, FQGNSA. CDR3 length equals 17 residues. DNA for the CDR3: TGTGCCAGCAGCCGTTCGGGAGGGAGCCGTAGCTTCAATGAGCAGTTCTTC. This sequence encodes CASSRSGGSRSFNEQFF. Supplemented by reference TRBV7-2 and TRBJ2-1, the full variable domain reads GAGVSQSPSNKVTEKGKDVELRCDPISGHTALYWYRQSLGQGLEFLIYFQGNSAPDKSGLPSDRFSAERTGGSVSTLTIQRTQQEDSAVYLCASSRSGGSRSFNEQFFGPGTRLTVL.

This clonotype has at least ten counts. The chain links TRBV5-8 to TRBJ2-1; 8 bases align to TRBD1. Germline CDR1 is SGHTS and CDR2 is YDEGEE. Trimming at V came to 3 bases and at J to 4 bases, leaving 6 bases not matched to a gene. The CDR3 consists of 15 residues. The CDR3 sequence is CASSSRTGRYNEQFF. The CDR3 DNA is TGTGCCAGCAGCTCAAGGACAGGGAGGTACAATGAGCAGTTCTTC.

This clonotype was seen more than once but under ten times. CDR3 protein: CASSPGTGRMFF. The CDR3 DNA sequence: TGTGCCAGCAGTCCCGGGACAGGGAGGATGTTTTTT. The chain combines TRBV6-1 with TRBJ1-4, with 9 bases identical to TRBD1. CDR1 and CDR2 (germline): MNHNS, SASEGT. The junction had 7 bases not matched to a gene; V was cut back by 5 bases and J by 15 bases. The CDR3 sequence is 12 residues long.

In this sample, this clonotype turned up a few times. V gene TRBV5-8 combines with J gene TRBJ2-5, with D maybe TRBD2 (5 bases). Germline-derived CDR1 and CDR2 are SGHTS and YDEGEE. This CDR3 contains 12 residues. V gave up 1 base and J gave up 7 bases, with 8 bases separating them. The CDR3 coding sequence is TGTGCCAGCAGCTTGATAGAGGGGACCCAGTACTTC. This gives the protein CASSLIEGTQYF.

The chain combines TRBV11-2 with TRBJ1-2, with a tentative D call TRBD1 (6 bases). V lost 5 bases, J lost 2 bases, and 9 bases lay in between. CDR3 length: 13 residues. The germline gives CDR1 SGHAT, CDR2 FQNNGV. The CDR3 protein is CASSQDSNYGYTF. The CDR3 region has the DNA TGTGCCAGCAGCCAGGACAGCAACTATGGCTACACCTTC.